This T cell receptor (beta chain) was retrieved from a study of T cell responses to AZD1222 COVID-19 vaccine. V lost 10 bases and J 1 base, leaving 10 bases between the germline ends. Looked up from germline, CDR1 is MDHEN and CDR2 is SYDVKM. There are 12 residues in the CDR3. Produced via immunoSEQ multiplex PCR; TCRdb's table is partial and in-frame only. The sample lists roughly 100,000 clones, less than 95% seen once, with around 4.8% in the top ten. This chain connects TRBV28 to TRBJ2-5, with a possible D match to TRBD2 (5 bases). This TCR was recovered from an adult in good health. The sample in question was peripheral blood, obtained on day 0 of AZD1222 vaccination. For the CDR3, the DNA is TGTGCCACGAGAAGCGGCCAAGAGACCCAGTACTTC. Its translation: CATRSGQETQYF.